One and the same sample provided the 11 T cell receptor beta chains below, sequenced in a study of blood T cell repertoires in COVID-19 (dated by TCRdb to 2020 to 2022). Receptors were amplified or captured by the immunoSEQ multiplex PCR assay. As stored in TCRdb, this immuneACCESS dataset retains in-frame rearrangements with V and J assigned. A fraction of the clones does not appear; measured against another copy, unresolved V genes explain less than half of the discrepancy, and the remainder lacks a known reason. In all, the sample holds 130,000 to 150,000 clones, and roughly 81% of those were seen once. More than 7% of the sample is in the top ten clones. Sequenced input: peripheral blood. The origin of the receptors is a human donor with acute or convalescent COVID-19. The donor label of this sample is uncertain.

J is TRBJ2-1 and V is TRBV6-5; perhaps TRBD1 as D (5 bases). Per germline, CDR1 MNHEY and CDR2 SVGAGI. The CDR3 totals 14 residues. Between the trimmed V and J ends, which lost 7 bases and 3 bases, there was a span of 13 bases. CDR3 bases: TGTGCCAGCACCATAGACAGTTACTACAATGAGCAGTTCTTC. Its translation: CASTIDSYYNEQFF.

The chain carries TRBV27 and TRBJ1-5; D not resolved. The V end was cut by 8 bases, the J end by 2 bases, with 10 bases between. The CDR3 extends over 13 amino acids. From germline, CDR1 is MNHEY and CDR2 SMNVEV (reference sequence). CDR3 sequence (DNA): TGTGCCAGCTACCTCCAGGGCAATCAGCCCCAGCATTTT. Its translation: CASYLQGNQPQHF.

V gene TRBV12-3 or TRBV12-4 combines with J gene TRBJ1-2, with 9 bases lining up with TRBD1. This CDR3 region has 13 residues. After removal of 4 bases from V and 8 bases from J, the junction contained 5 bases not matched to a gene. The CDR3 loop is CASSWDRAWGYTF. CDR3 DNA: TGTGCCAGCAGTTGGGACAGGGCGTGGGGCTACACCTTC.

There are many counts of this clone. The gene calls are TRBV5-4 and TRBJ2-2, with D uncertain. V was pared by 0 bases and J by 0 bases, with 3 bases between. This CDR3 spans 14 amino acids. Germline loops: CDR1 SGHNT, CDR2 YYREEE (reference sequence). The CDR3 spells CASSLAANTGELFF. For the CDR3, the DNA is TGTGCCAGCAGCTTGGCAGCGAACACCGGGGAGCTGTTTTTT.

This chain joins TRBV5-4 and TRBJ1-3; TRBD1 aligns across 10 bases. After removal of 4 bases from V and 3 bases from J, the junction contained 1 base not matched to a gene. Germline CDR1 and CDR2: SGHNT and YYREEE (reference sequence). There are 14 residues in the CDR3. The CDR3, as DNA: TGTGCCAGCAGCCGGGACAGGGGTGGAAACACCATATATTTT. Amino acid sequence: CASSRDRGGNTIYF.

The chain combines TRBV20-1 with TRBJ2-1; 10 bases match TRBD2. Germline V gene lookup returns CDR1 DFQATT and CDR2 SNEGSKA (reference sequence). This CDR3 has 17 amino acids. V shed 3 bases, J shed 4 bases, and the junction held 12 bases outside the gene matches. The CDR3 reads CSASVIAGGISYNEQFF. CDR3 DNA: TGCAGTGCTAGTGTCATAGCGGGGGGAATCTCTTACAATGAGCAGTTCTTC.

The chain is built from TRBV10-3 and TRBJ2-7; 7 nucleotides match TRBD2. The CDR3 contains 15 residues. V lost 2 bases to trimming and J lost 5 bases; unmatched junction nucleotides: 9. CDR1 and CDR2 from the germline V gene are ENHRY and SYGVKD. This CDR3 is CAISERPGGRDEQYV. CDR3 in DNA: TGTGCCATCAGTGAGCGACCGGGGGGTAGGGACGAGCAGTACGTC.

This clone appeared a few times. V gene TRBV2 combines with J gene TRBJ1-3; D ambiguous. This CDR3 is 13 amino acids long. Germline V gene data show CDR1 as SNHLY and CDR2 as FYNNEI. Deletions cut 5 bases from V and 3 bases from J, with 8 bases between. The CDR3: CASSREGGNTIYF. The CDR3 DNA reads as TGTGCCAGCAGTCGGGAAGGTGGAAACACCATATATTTT.

Of note for this clone: Additional DNA sequences in this sample encode the identical CDR3. The chain recombines TRBV6-5 with TRBJ1-1; possibly TRBD1 for D (5 bases). The germline V gene has CDR1 MNHEY and CDR2 SVGAGI. V was pared by 4 bases and J by 0 bases, with 9 bases between. The CDR3 is 14 residues long. CDR3: CASSFDRLNTEAFF. The CDR3 DNA follows: TGTGCCAGCAGTTTCGACAGATTGAACACTGAAGCTTTCTTT.

The table lists this clone with a count of one. V usage is TRBV7-6 and J usage is TRBJ1-6, with D possibly TRBD1 on 5 matching bases. CDR3 length: 16 residues. Germline CDR1 is SGHVS and CDR2 is FNYEAQ. Trimming cost V 3 bases and J 0 bases, with 9 bases left between them. The CDR3 region is CASSLRQSSYNSPLHF. DNA of the CDR3: TGTGCCAGCAGCTTGAGACAGAGCTCCTATAATTCACCCCTCCACTTT. Variable domain in full (rest from reference TRBV7-6 and TRBJ1-6): GAGVSQSPRYKVTKRGQDVALRCDPISGHVSLYWYRQALGQGPEFLTYFNYEAQQDKSGLPNDRFSAERPEGSISTLTIQRTEQRDSAMYRCASSLRQSSYNSPLHFGNGTRLTVT.

The V gene is TRBV15, the J gene TRBJ2-1, with TRBD2 identical over 11 bases. Germline V gives CDR1 LNHNV, CDR2 YYDKDF (reference sequence). The CDR3 has 17 amino acids. V was pared by 3 bases and J by 7 bases, with 11 bases of the junction left unmatched. The CDR3 DNA is TGTGCCACCAGCAGGGAAGTTAGCGGGGGGGCGAGGAATGAGCAGTTCTTC. Protein: CATSREVSGGARNEQFF.